Listed here are 30 T cell receptor beta chains from one sample, sequenced in a study of tumor-infiltrating lymphocytes in primary liver carcinoma. Unsorted whole blood supplied the RNA, and germline DNA was extracted too. TCR beta cDNA was reverse-transcribed from 500 ng of total RNA. The reaction used a constant-region primer and ProtoScript II reverse transcriptase. Library construction for TCR beta comprised three nested multiplex PCR rounds performed with slightly modified ARM-PCR. Use of TRBV1-TRBV30 forward primers with a C-beta reverse primer characterized the first two PCR rounds, which lasted roughly 9 cycles each. Each CDR3 protein gets one entry after TCRdb re-called the multiplex PCR reads with MiXCR. The profile shows approximately 330,000 distinct CDR3 sequences, around 60% of them singletons. The sample consisted of peripheral blood. Receptor source: a man aged 35 to 55 with primary liver carcinoma and hepatitis B virus infection.

This clonotype was picked up many times. The V and J genes are TRBV6-6 and TRBJ2-7, with 10 nucleotides matching TRBD1. The CDR3 has 16 residues. Germline V gene data show CDR1 as MNHNY and CDR2 as SVGAGI (reference sequence). Losses at the gene ends were 5 bases for V and 3 bases for J; bases not matched to a gene: 10. CDR3 amino acids: CASSKAPGTGVYEQYF. For the CDR3, the DNA is TGTGCCAGCAGTAAAGCCCCCGGGACAGGGGTCTACGAGCAGTACTTC.

The chain links TRBV11-3 to TRBJ2-3; 10 bases match TRBD2. CDR3 size: 15 residues. V dropped 1 base and J dropped 4; count of bases not matched to a gene: 2. CDR1 and CDR2 (germline): SGHNT, YENEEA. The CDR3 sequence: CASSLGAGGPDTQYF. The DNA of the CDR3 is TGTGCCAGCAGCTTAGGAGCGGGAGGGCCAGATACGCAGTATTTT.

With respect to this clonotype: One base away lies a much larger clone, so this may be a sequencing read error. This chain uses TRBV12-3 or TRBV12-4 with TRBJ2-7; no clear D gene. The CDR3 runs to 12 residues. Trimming took off 5 bases at V and 7 bases at J, with 12 bases between the two ends. This CDR3 is CASSPFGKEQYF. CDR3 sequence (DNA): TGTGCCAGCAGTCCGTTTGGGAAGGAGCAGTACTTC.

Comment on this clonotype: One junction end does not reproduce the germline sequence, and a read error may be involved. The CDR3 loop reads CAISLVSIDTGELFF. The CDR3 DNA follows: TGTGCCATCAGCTTAGTCAGTATAGACACCGGGGAGCTGTTTTTT. The genes are TRBV7-8 and TRBJ2-2, with D unclear. The germline V gene has CDR1 SGHVS and CDR2 FQNEAQ. The CDR3 runs 15 residues.

CDR3 residues: CASSLARGQSGGYTF. CDR3 DNA: TGTGCCAGCAGCTTAGCCCGGGGACAGTCAGGGGGCTACACCTTC. The chain employs TRBV7-8 and TRBJ1-2, with 7 bases aligning to TRBD1. This CDR3 is built from 15 residues. V was clipped by 0 bases and J by 8 bases; unmatched bases: 9. Germline CDR1 is SGHVS and CDR2 is FQNEAQ.

In its sample, this clonotype was seen once. The junction departs from germline at one end; a sequencing error may be responsible. V is TRBV11-2 and J is TRBJ2-3; D unclear. The CDR3 runs 13 residues. Germline CDR1 and CDR2: SGHAT and FQNNGV. In DNA, the CDR3 is TGTGCCGGCAGCTTAGAGGCCGCAGATACGCAGTATTTC. It is translated as CAGSLEAADTQYF. Drawing the rest from reference TRBV11-2 and TRBJ2-3, the complete variable domain is EAGVAQSPRYKIIEKRQSVAFWCNPISGHATLYWYQQILGQGPKLLIQFQNNGVVDDSQLPKDRFSAERLKGVDSTLKIQPAKLEDSAVYLCAGSLEAADTQYFGPGTRLTVL.

The chain is built from TRBV20-1 and TRBJ2-5; D not certain. CDR3 length: 9 residues. Germline V gene sequence: CDR1 DFQATT, CDR2 SNEGSKA (reference sequence). V lost 6 bases and J 4 bases, leaving 3 bases between the germline ends. In DNA, the CDR3 is TGCAGTGCCGGAGAGACCCAGTACTTC. Protein product: CSAGETQYF.

V and J are TRBV11-2 and TRBJ2-7; D might be TRBD1 (5 bases). This CDR3 spans 15 amino acids. Trimming stripped 8 bases from V and 1 base from J, with 18 bases between. The germline gives CDR1 SGHAT, CDR2 FQNNGV. The CDR3 DNA reads TGTGCCAGCTCAGGGATGGGTACAGCTTCCTACGAGCAGTACTTC. It is translated as CASSGMGTASYEQYF.

As to this clonotype: A read error is possible here, since a much larger clone lies one base away. The chain couples TRBV14 to TRBJ1-1; 7 bases map to TRBD1. Germline V CDR1 and CDR2: SGHDN, FVKESK. V lost 2 bases to trimming and J lost 4 bases; unmatched junction nucleotides: 4. The CDR3 spans 14 residues. The CDR3 loop reads CASSQSRGATEAFF. The DNA for the CDR3 is TGTGCCAGCAGCCAAAGCAGGGGGGCCACTGAAGCTTTCTTT.

The gene calls are TRBV6-1 and TRBJ2-7; 7 bases line up with TRBD1. The germline V gene encodes CDR1 MNHNS and CDR2 SASEGT. This CDR3 contains 17 residues. V dropped 1 base and J dropped 5; count of bases not matched to a gene: 14. DNA of the CDR3: TGTGCCAGCAGTGAAGGGGTATTAGGGGGCTACTTACACGAGCAGTACTTC. It codes for CASSEGVLGGYLHEQYF.

This chain joins TRBV28 and TRBJ2-7; D remains unclear. The CDR3 has 11 residues. The germline V gene has CDR1 MDHEN and CDR2 SYDVKM. The V gene lost 6 bases and the J gene lost 5 bases, with 8 bases spanning the gap. In nucleotides, the CDR3 is TGTGCCAGCAGCCACTTTGACGAGCAGTACTTC. It yields the protein CASSHFDEQYF. Looking up the rest from reference TRBV28 and TRBJ2-7 gives the full variable domain: DVKVTQSSRYLVKRTGEKVFLECVQDMDHENMFWYRQDPGLGLRLIYFSYDVKMKEKGDIPEGYSVSREKKERFSLILESASTNQTSMYLCASSHFDEQYFGPGTRLTVT.

This clonotype was counted many times. The V gene is TRBV6-5, the J gene TRBJ1-2, with 7 nucleotides matching TRBD1. With 0 bases clipped from V and 3 bases from J, the junction kept 1 base outside the gene matches. CDR1 is MNHEY, CDR2 SVGAGI, per germline. This CDR3 region has 14 residues. The CDR3 loop reads CASSYSQGDYGYTF. CDR3 bases: TGTGCCAGCAGTTACTCGCAGGGGGACTATGGCTACACCTTC.

The V and J genes are TRBV11-3 and TRBJ1-1; the D gene is possibly TRBD1 (6 bases). Germline values: CDR1 SGHNT, CDR2 YENEEA. The CDR3 loop spans 15 amino acids. V was clipped by 5 bases and J by 1 base, with 14 bases between them. The CDR3 DNA is TGTGCCAGCAGCCTACAGGGTGACTCGAACACTGAAGCTTTCTTT. It specifies CASSLQGDSNTEAFF.

Comments on this clonotype: A read error may explain this, as a much larger clone is one base away. V usage is TRBV6-5 and J usage is TRBJ2-1; D gene uncertain. CDR3 size: 14 residues. Germline V gene sequence: CDR1 MNHEY, CDR2 SVGAGI. Here the CDR3 reads CATSVESSYNEQFF. The CDR3 coding sequence is TGTGCCACCAGTGTCGAGAGCTCCTACAATGAGCAGTTCTTC.

By frequency in the sample, this clonotype is medium-sized (0.01 to 0.1%). The chain links TRBV12-3 or TRBV12-4 to TRBJ1-5, with 9 nucleotides matching TRBD1. The CDR3 is 16 amino acids. V trimming: 5 bases; J trimming: 0 bases; junction bases outside the gene matches: 5. CDR3 nucleotide sequence: TGTGCCAGCAGTCTCGGGACAGGGTTTAGCAATCAGCCCCAGCATTTT. Encoded protein: CASSLGTGFSNQPQHF.

As regards this clonotype: A much bigger clone sits one base away, suggesting this may be a read error. The chain uses TRBV6-1 and TRBJ2-6, with a tentative D call TRBD1 (5 bases). CDR1 MNHNS and CDR2 SASEGT come from the germline V gene. The CDR3 sequence is 17 residues long. As DNA, the CDR3 is TGTGCCAGCAGTGAAGGTCGACTTCTCTCTGGGGCCTACGTCCTGACTTTC. Its translation is CASSEGRLLSGAYVLTF.

Note on this clonotype: Just one base apart from a much larger clone, this may be a read error. CDR3 residues: CACSRQGGNEKLFF. DNA of the CDR3: TGCGCCTGCAGCCGACAGGGCGGTAATGAAAAACTGTTTTTT. The rearrangement uses TRBV4-3 and TRBJ1-4, with 7 bases fitting TRBD1. The CDR3 runs to 14 residues. The germline gives CDR1 LGHNA, CDR2 YSLEER.

This clonotype was observed once. This may come from a read error, since a much larger clone is one base off. This CDR3 is missing its conserved last phenylalanine or tryptophan, likely due to a read error. This rearrangement joins TRBV4-1 to TRBJ2-3; D unclear. The CDR3 contains 14 residues. Per the germline V gene, CDR1 is MGHRA and CDR2 is YSYEKL. With 1 base removed from V and 4 bases from J, the gap between germline ends came to 9 bases. CDR3 coding DNA: TGCGCCAGCAGCCAAGTTTCGGTACCAGATACGCAGTATTCT. Amino acids: CASSQVSVPDTQYS.

Regarding this clonotype: A much larger clone differs from this one at a single base, so this may be a read error. This chain joins TRBV10-3 and TRBJ1-1; D is perhaps TRBD1 (5 bases). Trimming shortened V by 4 bases and J by 5 bases, and 14 bases separated the two germline ends. The CDR3 has 14 residues. The V gene's germline CDR1 is ENHRY and CDR2 SYGVKD. CDR3 in DNA: TGTGCCATCAGTGGAGTGCAGGGACGAACTGAAGCTTTCTTT. This sequence encodes CAISGVQGRTEAFF.

A remark on this clonotype: The junction and the germline gene differ at one end; a read error may be behind it. The chain has TRBV11-1 and TRBJ2-1; D not certain. Germline-derived CDR1 and CDR2 are SGHAT and FQDESV (reference sequence). The CDR3 is 12 residues long. CDR3 DNA: TGTGCCAACAGCTTAGGGTATAATGAGCAGTTCTTC. Translated: CANSLGYNEQFF.

In its sample, this clonotype was seen once. This clone may be a read error of a much larger clone one base away. The CDR3 sequence: CASNWDVGTDTQYF. CDR3 DNA sequence: TGCGCCAGCAACTGGGACGTGGGCACAGATACGCAGTATTTT. The chain joins TRBV4-3 to TRBJ2-3; D might be TRBD1 or TRBD2, each matching 5 bases. V was clipped by 7 bases and J by 1 base, with 12 bases between them. The CDR3 length is 14 residues. CDR1 and CDR2 (germline): LGHNA, YSLEER.

Note on this clonotype: A read error may produce the germline difference seen at one junction end. The chain recombines TRBV6-2 or TRBV6-3 with TRBJ1-5; D gene uncertain. The CDR3 runs to 15 residues. The germline V gene encodes CDR1 MNHEY and CDR2 SVGEGT. The CDR3 DNA reads TGTGCCAGCAGTCCAGACATAGGGAGCAATCAGCTCCAGCATTTT. Translated: CASSPDIGSNQLQHF.

With regard to this clonotype: Possible read error: a much larger clone is one base away. The V gene is TRBV6-2 or TRBV6-3, the J gene TRBJ2-7; D perhaps matches TRBD2 (6 bases). CDR3 size: 14 residues. The germline V gene has CDR1 MNHEY and CDR2 SVGEGT. Trimming shortened V by 5 bases and J by 2 bases, and 13 bases separated the two germline ends. The CDR3 reads CASSMSSGTYEQYF. CDR3 bases: TGTGCCAGCAGTATGAGTAGCGGTACCTACGAGCAGTACTTC.

A word on this clonotype: Germline and junction disagree at one end, which may indicate a read error. The chain employs TRBV11-2 and TRBJ1-1; D not resolved. The germline V gene has CDR1 SGHAT and CDR2 FQNNGV. The CDR3 totals 12 residues. CDR3 region: CAISLDGAEASF. The CDR3, as DNA: TGCGCCATCAGCTTGGATGGAGCTGAAGCTTCCTTT.

Concerning this clonotype: One base away lies a much larger clone, so this may be a sequencing read error. This chain uses TRBV29-1 with TRBJ2-3; D is ambiguous. Deletions cut 5 bases from V and 5 bases from J, with 14 bases between. CDR1 and CDR2 (germline): SQVTM, ANQGSEA. The CDR3 totals 13 residues. CDR3 loop: CSVCRSSVDTQYF. The CDR3 nucleotides read TGCAGCGTTTGCAGAAGCTCAGTAGATACGCAGTATTTT.

The chain is built from TRBV4-1 and TRBJ2-3, with 14 bases aligning to TRBD2. The CDR3 spans 21 residues. Germline assignment: CDR1 MGHRA and CDR2 YSYEKL. The V and J ends lost 2 bases and 2 bases, in that order; junction bases with no gene match: 15. The CDR3 is CASSQRWGLAGVERDTDTQYF. In nucleotides, the CDR3 is TGCGCCAGCAGCCAACGATGGGGACTAGCGGGAGTAGAGAGGGACACAGATACGCAGTATTTT.

In the case of this clonotype: One end of the junction varies from germline; a read error may be responsible. J is TRBJ2-1 and V is TRBV11-2; no clear D. Germline V lookup: CDR1 SGHAT, CDR2 FQNNGV. The CDR3 covers 16 residues. The CDR3 DNA is TGTGCCAGCAGCCCCAACTCCAGCCTAGTAAACAATGGGCAGTTCTTC. Translated: CASSPNSSLVNNGQFF.

This clonotype was seen a handful of times. This sequence joins TRBV6-1 and TRBJ2-5, with 7 bases that match TRBD1. CDR3 size: 13 residues. The V gene's germline CDR1 is MNHNS and CDR2 SASEGT. Trimming at V came to 6 bases and at J to 4 bases, leaving 5 bases not matched to a gene. In DNA form, the CDR3 reads TGTGCCAGCAGGATACAGGGGAGAGAGACCCAGTACTTC. It specifies CASRIQGRETQYF.

On this clonotype: Given a much more abundant clone one base away, this may be a read error. CDR3 coding DNA: TGCAGCATTATAGGGGGACAGCTATATGGCTACACCTTC. It is translated as CSIIGGQLYGYTF. The chain combines TRBV29-1 with TRBJ1-2, with TRBD1 matching 7 bases. Per germline, CDR1 SQVTM and CDR2 ANQGSEA. The CDR3 has 13 amino acids. The V gene end was trimmed by 8 bases and the J gene end by 5 bases; junction bases not matched to a gene: 11.

In its sample, this clonotype was seen many times. The chain carries TRBV5-4 and TRBJ2-1; 10 bases match TRBD2. This CDR3 spans 16 amino acids. CDR1 is SGHNT and CDR2 is YYREEE in the germline V gene (reference sequence). Losses at the gene ends were 2 bases for V and 5 bases for J; bases not matched to a gene: 7. Written as DNA, the CDR3 is TGTGCCAGCAGCTTAAGCGGGAGGGGAAGTAACAATGAGCAGTTCTTC. It codes for CASSLSGRGSNNEQFF.